This T cell receptor beta chain was sequenced during a study of blood T cell repertoires in COVID-19. Across the whole study: COVID-19 samples from acute and convalescent phases originated in the United States, Italy and Spain. Sample material is recorded as cDNA or gDNA derived from T cells, B-cell-depleted T cells, or PBMCs.

The CDR3 contains 14 residues. V lost 9 bases and J lost 7, with 18 bases in between. Germline V CDR1 and CDR2: KGHDR, SFDVKD. Original data processing: Amplification of reference gene primers provided the estimated nucleated cell counts. Assay used: immunoSEQ multiplex PCR; TCRdb lists only in-frame clones, some missing. The V and J calls and the clone size are those of that table, but D and trimming were determined from the DNA. This sample has approximately 220,000 clones; around nine tenths occur once, and the top ten carry approximately 2.9%. This chain connects TRBV24-1 to TRBJ2-4; tentative D call: TRBD1 (7 bases). This clonotype originated in a man in his sixties with acute or convalescent COVID-19. The source material was peripheral blood. CDR3 in DNA: TGTGCCACCCAATCAACGACAGGGAGGAACATTCAGTACTTC. Translated, it gives CATQSTTGRNIQYF.